This passage covers 5 T cell receptor beta chains from one sample sequenced in a study of T cell changes during pregnancy in multiple sclerosis. Libraries were prepared by immunoSEQ multiplex PCR; TCRdb keeps only in-frame clonotypes and omits some of them. This sample has 35,000 to 50,000 clones; roughly 87% occur once, and the top ten carry approximately 1.2%. The sequencing here drew on CD4+ T cells from peripheral blood mononuclear cells, taken after pregnancy. These receptors all stem from a female donor with multiple sclerosis, enrolled in a pregnancy study.

V is TRBV5-8 and J is TRBJ2-4; TRBD2 agrees at 9 bases. Trimming removed 1 base from V and 6 bases from J; junction bases left unmatched: 11. From germline, CDR1 is SGHTS and CDR2 YDEGEE. The CDR3 is 17 amino acids. Here the CDR3 reads CASSLSGTSSGINIQYF. The CDR3, as DNA: TGTGCCAGCAGCTTGAGTGGGACTAGCTCGGGTATAAACATTCAGTACTTC.

This clone was detected only a few times. The junction does not match germline at one end; this may be a read error. The V call is TRBV6-1, the J call TRBJ2-7, with 7 bases lining up with TRBD1. The CDR3 consists of 13 residues. Germline V lookup: CDR1 MNHNS, CDR2 SASEGT. Here the CDR3 reads CAILNTGALVPHF. The CDR3 nucleotides read TGTGCCATACTAAACACAGGGGCCCTCGTTCCGCACTTC.

J is TRBJ1-1 and V is TRBV18; perhaps TRBD1 as D (5 bases). The CDR3 totals 15 residues. The V end lost 6 bases, the J end lost 3 bases, and 17 bases lay between the germline ends. Germline V lookup: CDR1 KGHSH, CDR2 LQKENI. The chain's CDR3 is CASSQGYGRDTEAFF. Written as DNA, the CDR3 is TGTGCCAGCTCGCAGGGTTATGGAAGGGACACTGAAGCTTTCTTT.

CDR3 amino acids: CASSYSDRVDGYTF. CDR3 bases: TGTGCCAGCAGCTACTCGGACAGGGTGGATGGCTACACCTTC. This sequence joins TRBV5-6 and TRBJ1-2; 8 nucleotides match TRBD1. CDR3 size: 14 residues. Per the germline V gene, CDR1 is SGHDT and CDR2 is YYEEEE. Germline trimming cut 3 bases from V and 6 bases from J; bases unmatched to any gene: 7.

V gene TRBV27 combines with J gene TRBJ1-5; D may be TRBD1 (6 bases). This CDR3 comprises 15 residues. CDR1 is MNHEY, CDR2 SMNVEV, per germline (reference sequence). V lost 5 bases and J lost 0, with 11 bases in between. This chain's CDR3 is CASSRTADSNQPQHF. DNA for the CDR3: TGTGCCAGCAGTCGGACAGCCGATAGCAATCAGCCCCAGCATTTT.